This T cell receptor (beta chain) was recorded in a study of shared clonotypes between healthy human individuals. Findings and limits, study-wide: Investigators collected only blood, and repertoires in tissues likely differ. A generally larger estimated richness was seen in naive subsets than in memory subsets. Owing to a small donor count, the genetic and exposure-history diversity represented was limited.

Each cell subset's genomic DNA was divided evenly among several immunoSEQ plates. The table came from immunoSEQ multiplex PCR; TCRdb's copy has only in-frame clones and leaves some out. The data hold hundreds of thousands of clones, with roughly 95% observed a single time. Germline-derived CDR1 and CDR2 are MNHEY and SMNVEV (reference sequence). Trimming took off 3 bases at V and 7 bases at J, with 13 bases between the two ends. The CDR3 has 14 residues. About this clone: Its antigen is unknown.

Positively selected for CCR7, the CD45RO-negative cells used as naive CD8 cells excluded terminally differentiated effector memory CD45RA+ cells. Sequencing used naive CD8+ T cells sorted from blood. The V and J genes are TRBV27 and TRBJ2-1; possible D gene TRBD2, 5 bases. The sequence came from a woman aged 30 to 39 in good health. DNA for the CDR3: TGTGCCAGCAGTTTGCGGGTGGCCTGGAATGAGCAGTTCTTC. Protein product: CASSLRVAWNEQFF.